What follows is one T cell receptor (beta chain) and its context. These data come from a study of T cell responses to AZD1222 COVID-19 vaccine. TCRdb's table, derived via immunoSEQ multiplex PCR, lists solely in-frame clones and lacks some. The sample carries 45,000 or so clones, 70% to 90% recorded once. Looked up from germline, CDR1 is KGHSH and CDR2 is LQKENI. J was trimmed by 2 bases and V by 3 bases; bases with no gene match: 7. This CDR3 has 16 amino acids. The V and J genes are TRBV18 and TRBJ2-5; 9 nucleotides align to TRBD2. The material sequenced was peripheral blood, taken 28 days after the second AZD1222 dose. This sequence originates from an adult who received the AZD1222 COVID-19 vaccine. CDR3 DNA: TGTGCCAGCTCACCTACTAATCTAGCGGGGCAAGAGACCCAGTACTTC. Amino acid sequence: CASSPTNLAGQETQYF.